This T cell receptor (beta chain) is from a study of cytomegalovirus exposure and HLA in healthy donors. Whole-study results and caveats: Common viral pathogens were later found to be apparently linked to several of the most significant clusters. Researchers reported from a later analysis that most CMV-associated TCR beta chains appeared HLA-restricted. Donors were assumed by presence/absence analyses to have roughly uniform sequencing depth.

A note on this clone: Its target is not known.

Per the germline V gene, CDR1 is SGHDN and CDR2 is FVKESK. This CDR3 has 13 residues. The V and J ends lost 4 bases and 7 bases respectively, with 13 bases between them. Both 60 Vbeta primers and 13 Jbeta primers went into the PCR. Sequencing was performed with immunoSEQ multiplex PCR; in TCRdb, only in-frame clones are kept and a portion is missing. The data hold over 150,000 clones, with 65% to 85% observed a single time. The chain joins TRBV14 to TRBJ1-2; TRBD1 is a possible D gene (5 bases). This TCR derives from a man aged 18 to 29 in good health and CMV-seronegative. The sequenced sample consisted of PBMCs. The CDR3 coding sequence is TGTGCCAGCAGCCGAGTGGGGGGATCTGGCTACACCTTC. Translating it yields CASSRVGGSGYTF.